This T cell receptor beta chain was documented in a study of blood T cell repertoires in COVID-19. Study in general: Samples representing acute and convalescent COVID-19 were sourced from the United States, Italy and Spain. T cells, B-cell-depleted T cells, or PBMCs provided the cDNA or gDNA that served as material.

In the authors' workflow: Amplification from reference gene primers served as the basis for estimated nucleated cell counts. Clones were sequenced by immunoSEQ multiplex PCR, and TCRdb holds only the in-frame ones, with some missing. That table furnishes V, J and clone size, whereas the DNA furnished D and trimming. The sample holds approximately 220,000 clones, around four fifths seen once. The CDR3 sequence is 16 residues long. V lost 2 bases to trimming and J lost 3 bases, with 13 bases between them. Germline lookup yields CDR1 SEHNR and CDR2 FQNEAQ (reference sequence). The sequence was collected from a man between 40 and 49 years old with acute or convalescent COVID-19. The chain uses TRBV7-9 and TRBJ2-2; tentatively, D is TRBD1 (7 bases). Source material: peripheral blood. Here the CDR3 reads CASSLLGGGYTGELFF. The CDR3 region has the DNA TGTGCCAGCAGCTTACTCGGAGGGGGCTACACCGGGGAGCTGTTTTTT.